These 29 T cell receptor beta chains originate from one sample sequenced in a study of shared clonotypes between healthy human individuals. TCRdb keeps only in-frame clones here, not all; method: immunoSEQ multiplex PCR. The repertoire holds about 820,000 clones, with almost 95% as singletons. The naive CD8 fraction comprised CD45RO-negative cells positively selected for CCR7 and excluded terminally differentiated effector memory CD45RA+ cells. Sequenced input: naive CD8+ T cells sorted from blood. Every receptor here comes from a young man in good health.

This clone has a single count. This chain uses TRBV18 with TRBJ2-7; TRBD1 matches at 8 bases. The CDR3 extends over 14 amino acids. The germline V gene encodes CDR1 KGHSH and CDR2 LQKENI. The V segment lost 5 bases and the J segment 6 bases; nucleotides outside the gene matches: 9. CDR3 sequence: CASSNQGATAEQYF. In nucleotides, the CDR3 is TGTGCCAGCTCAAATCAGGGGGCTACGGCCGAGCAGTACTTC.

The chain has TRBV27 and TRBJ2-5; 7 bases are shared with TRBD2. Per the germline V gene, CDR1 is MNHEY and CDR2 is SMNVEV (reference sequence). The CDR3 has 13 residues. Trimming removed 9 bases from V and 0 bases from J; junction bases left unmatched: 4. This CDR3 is CASHGLDQETQYF. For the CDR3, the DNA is TGTGCCAGTCATGGACTAGACCAAGAGACCCAGTACTTC.

CDR3 residues: CASSQDGAPNQPQHF. In DNA form, the CDR3 reads TGCGCCAGCAGCCAAGATGGGGCACCCAATCAGCCCCAGCATTTT. The chain combines TRBV4-3 with TRBJ1-5; maybe TRBD1 (5 bases). CDR3 length equals 15 residues. Trimming removed 0 bases at V and 3 bases at J, with 9 bases between. Germline loops: CDR1 LGHNA, CDR2 YSLEER.

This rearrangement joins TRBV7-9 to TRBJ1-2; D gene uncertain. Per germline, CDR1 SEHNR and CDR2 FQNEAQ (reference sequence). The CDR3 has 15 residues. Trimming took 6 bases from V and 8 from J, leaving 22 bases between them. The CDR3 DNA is TGTGCCAGCAGTTCACCACTTCAGAGGGAGTCAGGCTACACCTTC. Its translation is CASSSPLQRESGYTF.

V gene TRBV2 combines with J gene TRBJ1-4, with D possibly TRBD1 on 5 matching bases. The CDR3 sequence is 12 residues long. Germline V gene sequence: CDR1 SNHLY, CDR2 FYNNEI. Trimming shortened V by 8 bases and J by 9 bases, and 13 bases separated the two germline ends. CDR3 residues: CASFDQGKKLFF. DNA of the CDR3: TGTGCCAGCTTTGATCAGGGAAAAAAACTGTTTTTT.

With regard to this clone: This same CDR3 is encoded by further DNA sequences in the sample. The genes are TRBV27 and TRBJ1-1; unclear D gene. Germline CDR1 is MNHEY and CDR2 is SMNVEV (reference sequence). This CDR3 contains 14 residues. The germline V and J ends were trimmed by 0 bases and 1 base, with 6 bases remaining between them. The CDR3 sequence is CASSLSRGNTEAFF. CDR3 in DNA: TGTGCCAGCAGTTTATCGCGAGGGAACACTGAAGCTTTCTTT.

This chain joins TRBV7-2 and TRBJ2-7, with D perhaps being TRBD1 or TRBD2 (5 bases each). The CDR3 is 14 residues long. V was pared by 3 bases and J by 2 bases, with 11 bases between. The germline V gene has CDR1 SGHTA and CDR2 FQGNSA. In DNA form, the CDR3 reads TGTGCCAGCAGCTTTGTCCGGGGACCCTACGAGCAGTACTTC. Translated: CASSFVRGPYEQYF.

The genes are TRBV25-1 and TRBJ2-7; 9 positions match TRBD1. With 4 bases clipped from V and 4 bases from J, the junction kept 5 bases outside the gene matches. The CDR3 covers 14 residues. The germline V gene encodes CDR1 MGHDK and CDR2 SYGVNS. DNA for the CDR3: TGTGCCAGCAGTGGTCGGACAGGGGCGTACGAGCAGTACTTC. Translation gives CASSGRTGAYEQYF.

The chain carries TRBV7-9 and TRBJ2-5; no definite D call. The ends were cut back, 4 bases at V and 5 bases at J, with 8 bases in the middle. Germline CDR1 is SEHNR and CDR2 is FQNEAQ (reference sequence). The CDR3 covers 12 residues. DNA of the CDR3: TGTGCCAGCAGCTCGATCACGGAGACCCAGTACTTC. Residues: CASSSITETQYF. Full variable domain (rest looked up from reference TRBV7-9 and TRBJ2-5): DTGVSQNPRHKITKRGQNVTFRCDPISEHNRLYWYRQTLGQGPEFLTYFQNEAQLEKSRLLSDRFSAERPKGSFSTLEIQRTEQGDSAMYLCASSSITETQYFGPGTRLLVL.

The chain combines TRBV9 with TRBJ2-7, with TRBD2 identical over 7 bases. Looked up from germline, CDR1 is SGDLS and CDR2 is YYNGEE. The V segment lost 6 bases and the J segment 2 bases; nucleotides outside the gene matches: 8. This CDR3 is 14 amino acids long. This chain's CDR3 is CASTRVGLAYEQYF. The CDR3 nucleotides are TGTGCCAGCACCCGAGTCGGACTAGCCTACGAGCAGTACTTC.

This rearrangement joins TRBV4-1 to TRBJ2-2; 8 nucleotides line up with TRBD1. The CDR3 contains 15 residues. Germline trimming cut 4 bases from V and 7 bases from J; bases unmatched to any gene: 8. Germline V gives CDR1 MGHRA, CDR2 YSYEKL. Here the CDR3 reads CASSPGQGEGGELFF. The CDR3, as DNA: TGCGCCAGCAGCCCCGGACAGGGTGAAGGCGGGGAGCTGTTTTTT.

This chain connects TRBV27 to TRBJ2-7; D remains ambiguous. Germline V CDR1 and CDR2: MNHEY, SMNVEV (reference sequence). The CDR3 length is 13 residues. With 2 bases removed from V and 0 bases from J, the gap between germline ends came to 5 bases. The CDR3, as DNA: TGTGCCAGCAGTTTAGCGGACTCCTACGAGCAGTACTTC. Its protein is CASSLADSYEQYF.

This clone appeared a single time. The CDR3: CASSFLGAGELFF. DNA of the CDR3: TGCGCCAGCAGCTTCCTGGGGGCCGGGGAGCTGTTTTTT. The genes are TRBV5-1 and TRBJ2-2; D might be TRBD1 or TRBD2, each matching 5 bases. The V gene lost 2 bases and the J gene lost 6 bases, with 8 bases spanning the gap. Germline V lookup: CDR1 SGHRS, CDR2 YFSETQ. This CDR3 region has 13 residues.

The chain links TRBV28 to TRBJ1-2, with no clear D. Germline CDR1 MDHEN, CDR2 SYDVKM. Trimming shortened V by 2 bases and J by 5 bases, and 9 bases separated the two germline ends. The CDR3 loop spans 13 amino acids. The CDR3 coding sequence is TGTGCCAGCAGTTTAACAGTATATTATGGCTACACCTTC. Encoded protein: CASSLTVYYGYTF.

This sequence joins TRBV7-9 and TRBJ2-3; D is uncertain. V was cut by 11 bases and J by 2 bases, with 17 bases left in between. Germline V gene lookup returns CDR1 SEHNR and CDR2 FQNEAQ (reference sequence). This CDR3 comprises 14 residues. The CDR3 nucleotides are TGTGCCTACGAACAGATACGTCCCACAGATACGCAGTATTTT. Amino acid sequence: CAYEQIRPTDTQYF.

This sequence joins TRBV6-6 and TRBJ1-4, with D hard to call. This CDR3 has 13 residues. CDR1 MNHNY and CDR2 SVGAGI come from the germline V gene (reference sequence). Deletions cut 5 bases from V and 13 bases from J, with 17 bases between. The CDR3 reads CASSGLSLSGLFF. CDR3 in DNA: TGTGCCAGCAGTGGCCTCAGTCTCTCCGGACTGTTTTTT.

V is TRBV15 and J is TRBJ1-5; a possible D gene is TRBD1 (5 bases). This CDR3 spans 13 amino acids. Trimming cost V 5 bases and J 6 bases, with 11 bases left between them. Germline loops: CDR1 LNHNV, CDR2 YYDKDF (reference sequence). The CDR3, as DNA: TGTGCCACCAGCGTGGGGGAGGGTCAGCCCCAGCATTTT. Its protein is CATSVGEGQPQHF.

The CDR3 DNA reads TGCGCCAGCAGCACACTACAGGACTTTAATGAAAAACTGTTTTTT. This gives the protein CASSTLQDFNEKLFF. V and J are TRBV4-3 and TRBJ1-4, with a weak D call TRBD1 (5 bases). Trimming shortened V by 5 bases and J by 4 bases, and 14 bases separated the two germline ends. CDR1 and CDR2 from the germline V gene are LGHNA and YSLEER. The CDR3 totals 15 residues.

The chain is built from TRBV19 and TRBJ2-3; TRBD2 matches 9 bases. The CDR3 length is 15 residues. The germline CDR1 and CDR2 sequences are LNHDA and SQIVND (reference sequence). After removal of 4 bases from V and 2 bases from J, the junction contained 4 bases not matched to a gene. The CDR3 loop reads CASSTLAGNTDTQYF. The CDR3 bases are TGTGCCAGTAGTACGCTAGCGGGAAACACAGATACGCAGTATTTT. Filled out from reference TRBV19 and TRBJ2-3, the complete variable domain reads DGGITQSPKYLFRKEGQNVTLSCEQNLNHDAMYWYRQDPGQGLRLIYYSQIVNDFQKGDIAEGYSVSREKKESFPLTVTSAQKNPTAFYLCASSTLAGNTDTQYFGPGTRLTVL.

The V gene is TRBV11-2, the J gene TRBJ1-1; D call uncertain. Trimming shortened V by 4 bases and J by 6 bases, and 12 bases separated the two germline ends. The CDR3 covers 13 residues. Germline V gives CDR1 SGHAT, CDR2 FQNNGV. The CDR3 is CASSSTKGPEAFF. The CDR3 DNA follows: TGTGCCAGCAGCTCAACGAAAGGTCCTGAAGCTTTCTTT.

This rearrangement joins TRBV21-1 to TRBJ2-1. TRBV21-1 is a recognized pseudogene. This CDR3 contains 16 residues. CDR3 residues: CASSASGTPACDEQFF. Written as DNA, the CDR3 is TGTGCCAGCAGCGCTTCCGGGACCCCAGCGTGCGATGAGCAGTTCTTC.

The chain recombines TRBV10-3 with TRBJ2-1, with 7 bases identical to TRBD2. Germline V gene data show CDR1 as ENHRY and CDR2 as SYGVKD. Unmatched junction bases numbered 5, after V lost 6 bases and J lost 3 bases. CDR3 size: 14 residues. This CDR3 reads CAISGGLNYNEQFF. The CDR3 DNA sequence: TGTGCCATCAGCGGGGGACTAAACTACAATGAGCAGTTCTTC.

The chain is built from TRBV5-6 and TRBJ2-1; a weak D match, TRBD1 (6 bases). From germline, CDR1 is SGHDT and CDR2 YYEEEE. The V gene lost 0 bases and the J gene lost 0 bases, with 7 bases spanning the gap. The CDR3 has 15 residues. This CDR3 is CASSLGGGSYNEQFF. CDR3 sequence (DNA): TGTGCCAGCAGCTTGGGAGGGGGCTCCTACAATGAGCAGTTCTTC.

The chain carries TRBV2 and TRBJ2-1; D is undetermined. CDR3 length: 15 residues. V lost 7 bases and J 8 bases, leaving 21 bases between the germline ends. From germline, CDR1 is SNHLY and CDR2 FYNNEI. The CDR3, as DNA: TGTGCCAGCATCGCCTCAGGACGTCCCCCCGATGAGCAGTTCTTC. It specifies CASIASGRPPDEQFF.

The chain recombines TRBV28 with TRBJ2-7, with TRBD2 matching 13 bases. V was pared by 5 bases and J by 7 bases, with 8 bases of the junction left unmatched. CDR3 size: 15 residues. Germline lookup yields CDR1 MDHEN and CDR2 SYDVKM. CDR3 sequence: CASSAGLAGVREQYF. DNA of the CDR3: TGTGCCAGCAGTGCAGGACTAGCGGGAGTCAGGGAGCAGTACTTC.

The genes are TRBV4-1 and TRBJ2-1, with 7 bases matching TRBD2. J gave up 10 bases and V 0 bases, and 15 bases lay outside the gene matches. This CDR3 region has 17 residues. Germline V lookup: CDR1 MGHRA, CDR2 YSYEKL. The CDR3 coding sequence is TGCGCCAGCAGCCAAGATTCCACTAGCGCGCGCTTGTCGGAGCAGTTCTTC. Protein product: CASSQDSTSARLSEQFF.

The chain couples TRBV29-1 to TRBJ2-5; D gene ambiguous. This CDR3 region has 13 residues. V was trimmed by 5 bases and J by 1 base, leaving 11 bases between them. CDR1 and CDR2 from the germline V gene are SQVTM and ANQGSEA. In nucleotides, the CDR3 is TGCAGCGTTACCCCGACAAGCCAAGAGACCCAGTACTTC. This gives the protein CSVTPTSQETQYF. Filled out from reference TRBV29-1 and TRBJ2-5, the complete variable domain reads SAVISQKPSRDICQRGTSLTIQCQVDSQVTMMFWYRQQPGQSLTLIATANQGSEATYESGFVIDKFPISRPNLTFSTLTVSNMSPEDSSIYLCSVTPTSQETQYFGPGTRLLVL.

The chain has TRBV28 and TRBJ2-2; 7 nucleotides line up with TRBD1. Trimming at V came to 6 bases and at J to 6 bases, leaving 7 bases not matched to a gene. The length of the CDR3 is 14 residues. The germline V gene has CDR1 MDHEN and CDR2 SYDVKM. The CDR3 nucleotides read TGTGCCAGCAGGAAGAGGGGGCAATCCGGGGAGCTGTTTTTT. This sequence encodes CASRKRGQSGELFF. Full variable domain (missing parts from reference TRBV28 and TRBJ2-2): DVKVTQSSRYLVKRTGEKVFLECVQDMDHENMFWYRQDPGLGLRLIYFSYDVKMKEKGDIPEGYSVSREKKERFSLILESASTNQTSMYLCASRKRGQSGELFFGEGSRLTVL.

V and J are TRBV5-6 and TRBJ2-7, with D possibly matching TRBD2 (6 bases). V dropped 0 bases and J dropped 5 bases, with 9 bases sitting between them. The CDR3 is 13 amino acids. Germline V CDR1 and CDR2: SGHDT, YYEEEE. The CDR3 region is CASSLAGSDEQYF. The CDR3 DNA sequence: TGTGCCAGCAGCTTGGCCGGGAGCGACGAGCAGTACTTC.